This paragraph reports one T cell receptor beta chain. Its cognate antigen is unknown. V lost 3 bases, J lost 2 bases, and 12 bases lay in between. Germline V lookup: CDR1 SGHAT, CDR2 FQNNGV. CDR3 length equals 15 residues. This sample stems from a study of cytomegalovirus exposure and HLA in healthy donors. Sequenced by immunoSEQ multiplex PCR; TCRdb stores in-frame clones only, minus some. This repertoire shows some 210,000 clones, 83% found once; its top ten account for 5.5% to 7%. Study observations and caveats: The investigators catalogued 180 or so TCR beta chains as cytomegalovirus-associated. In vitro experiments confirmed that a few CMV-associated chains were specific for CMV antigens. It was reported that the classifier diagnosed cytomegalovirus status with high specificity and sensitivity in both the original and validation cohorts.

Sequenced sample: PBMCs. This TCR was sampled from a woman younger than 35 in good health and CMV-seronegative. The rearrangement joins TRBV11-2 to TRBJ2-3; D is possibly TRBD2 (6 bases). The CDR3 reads CASSFAGGFTDTQYF. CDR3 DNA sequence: TGTGCCAGCAGCTTCGCCGGGGGTTTCACAGATACGCAGTATTTT.